This T cell receptor (beta chain) was captured by sequencing in a study of persistence of HIV-infected CD4 T cells. Study-wide context: Up to about 180 mL blood was drawn at multiple time points; a couple of donors had single-time leukapheresis. Anti-CD3/anti-CD28 stimulation activated a higher proportion of cells than antigen stimulation, with lower memory fraction.

There are a few counts of this clone. The antigen remains unidentified. Nonspecific anti-CD3/anti-CD28 bead stimulation represents the broad CD4+ T cell repertoire. Sorting selected CD4+ T cells upregulating both CD40 ligand and CD69. In germline, CDR1 is MNHEY, CDR2 SMNVEV (reference sequence). The CDR3 consists of 15 residues. V shed 4 bases and J 6 bases; nucleotides not matched to a gene: 6. Findings and caveats of the study: Degenerate expanded CDR3beta sequences were enriched among CMV- and Gag-responding cells.

Sequencing used immunoSEQ version 4 in survey mode. TCRdb's copy holds only in-frame clones and misses some; the assay was immunoSEQ multiplex PCR. The data hold 35,000 to 55,000 clones, with 80% to 95% observed a single time. The J gene is TRBJ1-5, the V gene TRBV27; TRBD1 matches 10 bases. The clonotype was recovered from an adult man with HIV who was CMV-seropositive. Sample: CD4+ T cells sorted from PBMCs after roughly 17-hour stimulation, taken from a patient who received antiretroviral therapy. The CDR3 sequence: CASSSDRGHGQPQHF. CDR3 DNA: TGTGCCAGCAGTTCCGACAGGGGGCATGGTCAGCCCCAGCATTTT.